The present entry profiles one T cell receptor (beta chain) with its context. Uncontrolled infection, other autoimmune disease, pregnancy or lactation disqualified patients from enrolment. CDR3 length: 15 amino acids. Germline V CDR1 and CDR2: MNHEY, SMNVEV (reference sequence). V lost 5 bases to trimming and J lost 0 bases, with 14 bases between them. Template material for amplifying TCR beta CDR3 regions consisted of RNA transcripts. During a first-round RT-PCR of the TCR CDR3, the HTBI primer set was used. TCRdb analysed the multiplex PCR reads with MiXCR anew, one entry per CDR3 protein. Of hundreds of thousands of distinct CDR3 sequences in the sample, roughly 20% were seen once. This entry belongs to a study of T cells in Graves' hyperthyroidism and ophthalmopathy.

V and J are TRBV27 and TRBJ2-7; D is possibly TRBD2 (6 bases). The clonotype comes from a man aged 25 to 40 with Graves' ophthalmopathy. The sample was blood. The CDR3 bases are TGTGCCAGCAGTCCCCAAGGGAGGTCCTCCTACGAGCAGTACTTC. It yields the protein CASSPQGRSSYEQYF.